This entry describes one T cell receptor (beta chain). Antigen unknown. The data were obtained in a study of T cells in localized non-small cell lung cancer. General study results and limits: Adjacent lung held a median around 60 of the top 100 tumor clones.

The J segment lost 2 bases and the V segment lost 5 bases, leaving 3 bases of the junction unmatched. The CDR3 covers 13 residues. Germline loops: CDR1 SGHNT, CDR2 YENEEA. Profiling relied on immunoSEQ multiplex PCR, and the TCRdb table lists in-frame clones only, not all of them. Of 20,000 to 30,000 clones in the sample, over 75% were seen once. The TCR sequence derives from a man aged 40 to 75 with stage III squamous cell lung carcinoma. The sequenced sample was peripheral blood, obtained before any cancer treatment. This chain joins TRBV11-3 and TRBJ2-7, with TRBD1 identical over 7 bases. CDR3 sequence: CASSRDSTYEQYF. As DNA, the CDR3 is TGTGCCAGCAGCCGGGACAGTACCTACGAGCAGTACTTC.